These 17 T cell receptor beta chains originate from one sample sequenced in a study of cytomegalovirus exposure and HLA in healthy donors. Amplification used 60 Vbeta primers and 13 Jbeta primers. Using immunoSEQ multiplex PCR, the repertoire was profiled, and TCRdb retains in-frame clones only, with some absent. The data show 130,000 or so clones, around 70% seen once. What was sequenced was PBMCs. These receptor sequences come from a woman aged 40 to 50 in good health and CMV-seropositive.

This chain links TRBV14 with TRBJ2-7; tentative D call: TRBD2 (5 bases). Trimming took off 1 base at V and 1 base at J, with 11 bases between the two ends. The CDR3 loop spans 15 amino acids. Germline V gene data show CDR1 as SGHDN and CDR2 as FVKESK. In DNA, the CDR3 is TGTGCCAGCAGCCAAGTTTCTAGCCAGTCCTACGAGCAGTACTTC. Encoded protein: CASSQVSSQSYEQYF.

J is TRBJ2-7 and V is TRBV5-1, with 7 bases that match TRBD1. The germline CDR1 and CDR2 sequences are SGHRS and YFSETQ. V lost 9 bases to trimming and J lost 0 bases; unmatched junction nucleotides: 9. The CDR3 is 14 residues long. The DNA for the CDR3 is TGCGCCAACACCCCCCGGGACAGCTCCTACGAGCAGTACTTC. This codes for CANTPRDSSYEQYF.

The CDR3 is CASGPYNEQFF. CDR3 DNA sequence: TGTGCCAGCGGGCCATACAATGAGCAGTTCTTC. V and J are TRBV2 and TRBJ2-1; D is unresolved. The CDR3 sequence is 11 residues long. The germline CDR1 and CDR2 sequences are SNHLY and FYNNEI. V lost 8 bases, J lost 4 bases, and 6 bases lay in between.

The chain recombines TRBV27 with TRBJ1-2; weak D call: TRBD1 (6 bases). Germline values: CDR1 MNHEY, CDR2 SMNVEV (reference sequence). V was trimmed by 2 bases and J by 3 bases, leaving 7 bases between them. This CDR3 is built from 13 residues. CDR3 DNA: TGTGCCAGCAGTTTAAGGACAGACTATGGCTACACCTTC. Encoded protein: CASSLRTDYGYTF.

Written as DNA, the CDR3 is TGTGCCAGCAGGGCTAGTACCTCCTACGAGCAGTACTTC. Encoded protein: CASRASTSYEQYF. V and J are TRBV7-2 and TRBJ2-7; D remains unclear. Germline V gene sequence: CDR1 SGHTA, CDR2 FQGNSA. V was cut by 6 bases and J by 0 bases, with 9 bases left in between. This CDR3 is built from 13 residues.

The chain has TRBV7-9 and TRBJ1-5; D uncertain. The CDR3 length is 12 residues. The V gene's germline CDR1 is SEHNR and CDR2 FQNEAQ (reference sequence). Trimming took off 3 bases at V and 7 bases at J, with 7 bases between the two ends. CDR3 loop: CASSLLQQPQHF. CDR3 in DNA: TGTGCCAGCAGCTTGTTACAGCAGCCCCAGCATTTT.

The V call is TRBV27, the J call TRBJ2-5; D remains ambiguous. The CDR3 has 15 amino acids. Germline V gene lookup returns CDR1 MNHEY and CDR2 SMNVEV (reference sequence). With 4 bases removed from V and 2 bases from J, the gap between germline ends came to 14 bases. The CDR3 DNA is TGTGCCAGCAGTTCTGTCGATGAAGCACAAGAGACCCAGTACTTC. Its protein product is CASSSVDEAQETQYF.

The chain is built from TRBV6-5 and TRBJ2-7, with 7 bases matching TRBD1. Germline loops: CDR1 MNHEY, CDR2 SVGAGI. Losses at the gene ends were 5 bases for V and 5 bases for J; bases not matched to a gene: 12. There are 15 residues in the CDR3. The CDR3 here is CASSPLRDSSNEQYF. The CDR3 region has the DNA TGTGCCAGCAGTCCCCTTCGGGACAGCTCTAACGAGCAGTACTTC.

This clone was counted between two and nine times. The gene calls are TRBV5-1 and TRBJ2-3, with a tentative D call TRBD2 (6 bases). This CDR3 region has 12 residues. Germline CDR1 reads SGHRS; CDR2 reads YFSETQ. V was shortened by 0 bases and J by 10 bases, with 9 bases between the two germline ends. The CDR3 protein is CASSLAEGAQYF. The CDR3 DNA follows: TGCGCCAGCAGCTTGGCGGAGGGCGCGCAGTATTTT.

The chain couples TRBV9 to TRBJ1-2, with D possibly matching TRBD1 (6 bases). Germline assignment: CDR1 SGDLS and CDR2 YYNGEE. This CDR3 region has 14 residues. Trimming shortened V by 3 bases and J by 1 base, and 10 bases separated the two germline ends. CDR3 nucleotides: TGTGCCAGCAGCGCCGGACAGTTTAACTATGGCTACACCTTC. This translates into CASSAGQFNYGYTF.

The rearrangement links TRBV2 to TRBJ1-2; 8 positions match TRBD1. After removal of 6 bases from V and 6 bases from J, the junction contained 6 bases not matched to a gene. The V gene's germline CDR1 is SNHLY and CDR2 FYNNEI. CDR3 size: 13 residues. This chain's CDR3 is CASRRTGTDGYTF. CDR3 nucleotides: TGTGCCAGCAGGCGGACAGGGACGGATGGCTACACCTTC.

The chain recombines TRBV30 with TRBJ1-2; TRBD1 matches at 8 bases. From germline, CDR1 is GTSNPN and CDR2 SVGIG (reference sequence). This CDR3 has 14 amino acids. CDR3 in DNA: TGTGCGGGAAATCCGGGACAGGCATTGTATGGCTACACCTTC. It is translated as CAGNPGQALYGYTF.

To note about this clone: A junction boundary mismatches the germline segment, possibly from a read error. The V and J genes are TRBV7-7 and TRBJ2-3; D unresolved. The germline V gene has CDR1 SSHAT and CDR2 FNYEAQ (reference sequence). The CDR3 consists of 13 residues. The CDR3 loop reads CASSLALTDTQYF. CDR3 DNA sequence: TGTGCTAGCAGCTTAGCCCTCACAGATACGCAGTATTTT.

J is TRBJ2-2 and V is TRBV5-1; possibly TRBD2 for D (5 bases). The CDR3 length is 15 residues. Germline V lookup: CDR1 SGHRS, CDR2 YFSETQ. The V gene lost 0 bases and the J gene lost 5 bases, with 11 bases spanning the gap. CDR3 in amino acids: CASSLAEVATGELFF. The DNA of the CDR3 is TGCGCCAGCAGCTTGGCCGAAGTAGCGACCGGGGAGCTGTTTTTT.

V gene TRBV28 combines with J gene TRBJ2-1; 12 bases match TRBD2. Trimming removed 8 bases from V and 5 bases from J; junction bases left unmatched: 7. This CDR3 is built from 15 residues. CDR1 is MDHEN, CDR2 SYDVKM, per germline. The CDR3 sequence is CASDTSGRSNNEQFF. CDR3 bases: TGTGCCAGCGACACTAGCGGGAGGTCGAACAATGAGCAGTTCTTC.

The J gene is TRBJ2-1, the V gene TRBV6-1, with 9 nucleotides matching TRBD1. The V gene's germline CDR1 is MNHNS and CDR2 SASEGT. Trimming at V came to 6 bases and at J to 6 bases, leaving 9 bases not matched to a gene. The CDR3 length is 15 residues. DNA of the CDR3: TGTGCCAGCAGCCAGAGACAGGGGGAGGGCAATGAGCAGTTCTTC. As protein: CASSQRQGEGNEQFF.

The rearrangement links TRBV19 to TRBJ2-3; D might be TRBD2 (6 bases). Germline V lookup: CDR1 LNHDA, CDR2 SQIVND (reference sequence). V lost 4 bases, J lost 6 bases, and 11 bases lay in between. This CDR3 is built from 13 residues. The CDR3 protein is CASSTGRGDTQYF. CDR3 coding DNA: TGTGCCAGTAGTACCGGACGGGGGGATACGCAGTATTTT.